The 14 T cell receptor beta chains given below trace back to one sample, sequenced in a study of graft-versus-host responses after intestinal transplantation. TCRdb keeps only in-frame clones here, not all; method: immunoSEQ multiplex PCR. This table has under 75,000 clones, 90% appearing once. These receptors have no known antigen. This sample comprised unstimulated CD8+ T cells sorted from spleen or lymph node cells, obtained before transplant. The receptors shown here come from a human donor who was the organ donor for an intestinal transplant.

The chain combines TRBV27 with TRBJ2-7, with 7 nucleotides matching TRBD1. This CDR3 comprises 13 residues. After removal of 5 bases from V and 4 bases from J, the junction contained 5 bases not matched to a gene. CDR1 and CDR2 (germline): MNHEY, SMNVEV (reference sequence). The CDR3 sequence: CASSPTGMYEQYV. CDR3 DNA: TGTGCCAGCAGTCCGACAGGGATGTACGAGCAGTACGTC.

The chain combines TRBV7-2 with TRBJ2-5; a weak D match, TRBD2 (5 bases). V shed 1 base and J shed 5 bases, with 20 bases lying between them. Germline V gene lookup returns CDR1 SGHTA and CDR2 FQGNSA. The CDR3 extends over 17 amino acids. The CDR3 sequence is CASSLGPFRIAPETQYF. In DNA form, the CDR3 reads TGTGCCAGCAGCTTAGGACCTTTCCGGATAGCGCCGGAGACCCAGTACTTC.

The chain combines TRBV27 with TRBJ1-3, with a weak D call TRBD1 (5 bases). Germline V CDR1 and CDR2: MNHEY, SMNVEV (reference sequence). The V and J ends lost 2 bases and 0 bases respectively, with 11 bases between them. The CDR3 totals 16 residues. CDR3 DNA: TGTGCCAGCAGTTTAGGTCCCGGGGGCTCTGGAAACACCATATATTTT. This translates into CASSLGPGGSGNTIYF.

The chain combines TRBV4-2 with TRBJ2-3; the match to TRBD2 covers 8 bases. CDR1 and CDR2 from the germline V gene are LGHNA and YNFKEQ. The CDR3 loop spans 16 amino acids. Losses at the gene ends were 1 base for V and 4 bases for J; bases not matched to a gene: 7. The CDR3 here is CASSQGRGAGADTQYF. The CDR3 DNA sequence: TGTGCCAGCAGCCAAGGGAGGGGAGCGGGGGCAGATACGCAGTATTTT.

CDR3: CASWTVMSSGNTIYF. CDR3 bases: TGTGCCAGCTGGACAGTTATGAGCTCTGGAAACACCATATATTTT. The chain couples TRBV28 to TRBJ1-3, with a tentative D call TRBD1 (6 bases). The length of the CDR3 is 15 residues. The germline gives CDR1 MDHEN, CDR2 SYDVKM. Trimming left V 8 bases short and J 0 bases short, with 14 bases between.

The rearrangement uses TRBV28 and TRBJ1-2; D gene unclear. Germline CDR1 reads MDHEN; CDR2 reads SYDVKM. The CDR3 is made up of 18 amino acids. V was trimmed by 3 bases and J by 0 bases, leaving 20 bases between them. The CDR3 DNA is TGTGCCAGCAGTTTTTGGTTTACTCTCGGGGTTTCTAACTATGGCTACACCTTC. Translation: CASSFWFTLGVSNYGYTF.

The chain links TRBV11-2 to TRBJ1-5; 7 bases match TRBD1. Germline loops: CDR1 SGHAT, CDR2 FQNNGV. This CDR3 region has 14 residues. Unmatched junction bases numbered 3, after V lost 3 bases and J lost 4 bases. CDR3 residues: CASSLGQINQPQHF. CDR3 nucleotides: TGTGCCAGCAGCTTGGGACAGATAAATCAGCCCCAGCATTTT.

V and J are TRBV6-1 and TRBJ2-2; D may be TRBD2 (6 bases). The CDR3 contains 15 residues. Germline CDR1 is MNHNS and CDR2 is SASEGT. The V and J ends lost 2 bases and 4 bases respectively, with 11 bases between them. This CDR3 reads CASSELTRGTGELFF. As DNA, the CDR3 is TGTGCCAGCAGTGAATTGACTAGGGGCACCGGGGAGCTGTTTTTT.

This chain uses TRBV13 with TRBJ2-3; 11 bases are shared with TRBD2. Germline CDR1 PRHDT, CDR2 FYEKMQ (reference sequence). The V and J ends lost 6 bases and 3 bases, in that order; junction bases with no gene match: 8. This CDR3 comprises 16 residues. The CDR3 loop is CASRIISGGATDTQYF. The DNA of the CDR3 is TGTGCCAGCAGGATCATTAGCGGGGGGGCTACAGATACGCAGTATTTT.

The chain recombines TRBV5-5 with TRBJ1-5; D ambiguous. CDR1 SGHKS and CDR2 YYEKEE come from the germline V gene (reference sequence). The CDR3 extends over 12 amino acids. The V end was cut by 0 bases, the J end by 5 bases, with 3 bases between. CDR3 DNA: TGTGCCAGCAGCTTGGTAGATCAGCCCCAGCATTTT. Translating it yields CASSLVDQPQHF. Full variable domain (missing parts from reference TRBV5-5 and TRBJ1-5): DAGVTQSPTHLIKTRGQQVTLRCSPISGHKSVSWYQQVLGQGPQFIFQYYEKEERGRGNFPDRFSARQFPNYSSELNVNALLLGDSALYLCASSLVDQPQHFGDGTRLSIL.

The gene calls are TRBV27 and TRBJ2-3, with TRBD1 matching over 7 bases. Germline loops: CDR1 MNHEY, CDR2 SMNVEV (reference sequence). V lost 7 bases and J lost 6; bases outside the gene matches: 13. The length of the CDR3 is 15 residues. For the CDR3, the DNA is TGTGCCAGCACCGACGGGGACCCGACAGGGGATACGCAGTATTTT. It is translated as CASTDGDPTGDTQYF.

The V call is TRBV5-4, the J call TRBJ1-4, with 9 bases identical to TRBD1. CDR3 length equals 15 residues. Trimming took 4 bases from V and 4 from J; bases not matched to a gene: 5. CDR1 and CDR2 (germline): SGHNT, YYREEE (reference sequence). In DNA form, the CDR3 reads TGTGCCAGCAGCCGGACAGGGGTTGTTAATGAAAAACTGTTTTTT. This gives the protein CASSRTGVVNEKLFF.

The rearrangement joins TRBV4-1 to TRBJ2-2; weak D call: TRBD1 (6 bases). This CDR3 region has 16 residues. V was shortened by 3 bases and J by 2 bases, with 13 bases between the two germline ends. Per the germline V gene, CDR1 is MGHRA and CDR2 is YSYEKL. The CDR3 is CASSQAGTPNTGELFF. CDR3 DNA: TGCGCCAGCAGCCAGGCCGGGACACCCAACACCGGGGAGCTGTTTTTT.

This chain uses TRBV2 with TRBJ1-1; 7 bases fit TRBD1. V shed 6 bases and J 0 bases; nucleotides not matched to a gene: 10. Germline loops: CDR1 SNHLY, CDR2 FYNNEI. The CDR3 consists of 16 residues. The CDR3 region is CASSDGQAVMNTEAFF. The DNA of the CDR3 is TGTGCCAGCAGCGACGGACAGGCCGTTATGAACACTGAAGCTTTCTTT.